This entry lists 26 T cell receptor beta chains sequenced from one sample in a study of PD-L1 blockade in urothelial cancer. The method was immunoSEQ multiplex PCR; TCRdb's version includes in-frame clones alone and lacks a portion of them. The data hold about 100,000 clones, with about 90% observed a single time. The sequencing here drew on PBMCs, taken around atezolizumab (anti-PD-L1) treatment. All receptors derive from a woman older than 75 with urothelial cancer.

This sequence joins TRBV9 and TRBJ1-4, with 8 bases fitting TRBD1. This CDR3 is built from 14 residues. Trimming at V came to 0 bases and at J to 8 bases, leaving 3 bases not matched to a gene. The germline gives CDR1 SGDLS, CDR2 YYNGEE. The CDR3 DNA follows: TGTGCCAGCAGCGTAGAGGCAGGGGGCGAAAAACTGTTTTTT. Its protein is CASSVEAGGEKLFF.

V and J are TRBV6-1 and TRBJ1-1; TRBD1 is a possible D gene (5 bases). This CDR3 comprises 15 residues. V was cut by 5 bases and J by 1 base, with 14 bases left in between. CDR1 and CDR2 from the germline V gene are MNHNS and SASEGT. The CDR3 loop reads CASSQNRRTNTEAFF. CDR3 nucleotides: TGTGCCAGCAGTCAAAACAGGAGAACGAACACTGAAGCTTTCTTT.

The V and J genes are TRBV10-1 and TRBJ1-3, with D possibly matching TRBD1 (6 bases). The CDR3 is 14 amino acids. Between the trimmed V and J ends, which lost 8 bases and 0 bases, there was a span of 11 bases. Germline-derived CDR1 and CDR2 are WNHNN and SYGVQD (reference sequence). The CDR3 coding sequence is TGCGCCAGCCAAGGACAGTTCTCTGGAAACACCATATATTTT. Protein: CASQGQFSGNTIYF.

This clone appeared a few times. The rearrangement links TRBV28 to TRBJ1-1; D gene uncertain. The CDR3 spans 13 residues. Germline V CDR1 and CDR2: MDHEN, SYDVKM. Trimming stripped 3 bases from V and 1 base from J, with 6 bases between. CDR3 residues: CASSFEGNTEAFF. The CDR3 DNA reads TGTGCCAGCAGTTTTGAGGGGAACACTGAAGCTTTCTTT. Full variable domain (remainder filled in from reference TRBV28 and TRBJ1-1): DVKVTQSSRYLVKRTGEKVFLECVQDMDHENMFWYRQDPGLGLRLIYFSYDVKMKEKGDIPEGYSVSREKKERFSLILESASTNQTSMYLCASSFEGNTEAFFGQGTRLTVV.

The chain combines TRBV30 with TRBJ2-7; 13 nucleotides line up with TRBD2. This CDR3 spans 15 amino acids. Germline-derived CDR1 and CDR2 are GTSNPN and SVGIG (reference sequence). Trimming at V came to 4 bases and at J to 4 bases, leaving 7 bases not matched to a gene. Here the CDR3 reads CAWTPGTSGAYEQYF. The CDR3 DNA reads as TGTGCCTGGACGCCCGGGACTAGCGGGGCATACGAGCAGTACTTC. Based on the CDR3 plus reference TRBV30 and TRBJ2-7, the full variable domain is SQTIHQWPATLVQPVGSPLSLECTVEGTSNPNLYWYRQAAGRGLQLLFYSVGIGQISSEVPQNLSASRPQDRQFILSSKKLLLSDSGFYLCAWTPGTSGAYEQYFGPGTRLTVT.

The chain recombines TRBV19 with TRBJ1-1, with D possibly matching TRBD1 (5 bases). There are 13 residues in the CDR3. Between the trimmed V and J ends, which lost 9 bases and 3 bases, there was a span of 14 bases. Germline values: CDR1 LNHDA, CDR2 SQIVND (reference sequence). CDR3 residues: CASQGIVDTEAFF. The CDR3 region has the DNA TGTGCCAGCCAGGGAATCGTGGACACTGAAGCTTTCTTT.

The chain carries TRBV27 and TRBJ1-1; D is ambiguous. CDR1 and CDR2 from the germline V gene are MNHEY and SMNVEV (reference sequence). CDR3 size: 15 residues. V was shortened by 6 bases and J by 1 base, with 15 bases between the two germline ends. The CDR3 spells CASSSGVYTNTEAFF. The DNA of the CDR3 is TGTGCCAGCAGCTCCGGAGTTTATACGAACACTGAAGCTTTCTTT.

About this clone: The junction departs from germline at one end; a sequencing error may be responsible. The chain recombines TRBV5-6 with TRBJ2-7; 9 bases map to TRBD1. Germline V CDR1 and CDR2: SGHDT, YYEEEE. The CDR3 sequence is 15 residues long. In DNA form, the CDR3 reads TGTGCCACCACACGGGGGACAGGGTTCTCCGACGAGCAGTACTTC. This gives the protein CATTRGTGFSDEQYF.

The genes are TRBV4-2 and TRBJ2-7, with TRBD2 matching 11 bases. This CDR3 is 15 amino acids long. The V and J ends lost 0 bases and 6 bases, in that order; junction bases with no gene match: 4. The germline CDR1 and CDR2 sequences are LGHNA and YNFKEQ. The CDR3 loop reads CASSQDRLAGGEQYF. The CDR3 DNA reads TGTGCCAGCAGCCAAGATCGGCTAGCGGGAGGCGAGCAGTACTTC.

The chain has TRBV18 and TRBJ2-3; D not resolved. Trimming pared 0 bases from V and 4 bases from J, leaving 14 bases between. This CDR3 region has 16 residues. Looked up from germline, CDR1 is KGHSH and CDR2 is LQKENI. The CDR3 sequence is CASSPPIPVWPDTQYF. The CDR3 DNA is TGTGCCAGCTCACCACCTATTCCTGTTTGGCCAGATACGCAGTATTTT. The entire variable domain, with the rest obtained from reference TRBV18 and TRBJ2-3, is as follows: NAGVMQNPRHLVRRRGQEARLRCSPMKGHSHVYWYRQLPEEGLKFMVYLQKENIIDESGMPKERFSAEFPKEGPSILRIQQVVRGDSAAYFCASSPPIPVWPDTQYFGPGTRLTVL.

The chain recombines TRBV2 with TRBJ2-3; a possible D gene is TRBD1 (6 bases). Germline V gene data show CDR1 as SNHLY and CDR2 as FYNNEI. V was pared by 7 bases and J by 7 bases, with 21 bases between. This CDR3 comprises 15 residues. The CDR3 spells CASKISPGDTHTQYF. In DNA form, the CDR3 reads TGTGCCAGCAAGATCTCCCCTGGGGACACCCATACGCAGTATTTT.

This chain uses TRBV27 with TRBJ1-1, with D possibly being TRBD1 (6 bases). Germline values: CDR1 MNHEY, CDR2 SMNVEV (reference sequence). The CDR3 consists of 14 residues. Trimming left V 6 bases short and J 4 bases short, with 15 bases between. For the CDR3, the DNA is TGTGCCAGCAGAACCTATAGGGACACCACTGAAGCTTTCTTT. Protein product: CASRTYRDTTEAFF.

The CDR3 protein is CASSLARGGAAEAFF. The CDR3 DNA is TGTGCCAGCAGCTTAGCGCGAGGGGGCGCCGCTGAAGCTTTCTTT. J is TRBJ1-1 and V is TRBV7-2; 7 positions agree with TRBD1. Unmatched junction bases numbered 7, after V lost 0 bases and J lost 6 bases. CDR1 SGHTA and CDR2 FQGNSA come from the germline V gene. The CDR3 is 15 residues long.

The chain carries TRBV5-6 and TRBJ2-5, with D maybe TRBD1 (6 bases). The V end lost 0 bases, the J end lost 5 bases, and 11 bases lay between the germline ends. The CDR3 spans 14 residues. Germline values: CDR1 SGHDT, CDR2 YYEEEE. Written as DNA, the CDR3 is TGTGCCAGCAGCTTGGCTCACAGGGCTGAGACCCAGTACTTC. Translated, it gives CASSLAHRAETQYF.

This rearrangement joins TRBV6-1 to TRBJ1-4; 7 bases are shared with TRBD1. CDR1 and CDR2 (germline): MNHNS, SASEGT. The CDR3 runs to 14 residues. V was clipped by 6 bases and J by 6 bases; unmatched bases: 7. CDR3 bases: TGTGCCAGCAGAATTGACAGGGTCGATGAAAAACTGTTTTTT. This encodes CASRIDRVDEKLFF.

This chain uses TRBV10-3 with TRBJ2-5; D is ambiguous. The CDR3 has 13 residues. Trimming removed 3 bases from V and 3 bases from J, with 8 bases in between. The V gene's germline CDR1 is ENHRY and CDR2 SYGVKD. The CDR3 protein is CAISESEKETQYF. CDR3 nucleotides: TGTGCCATCAGTGAAAGCGAAAAAGAGACCCAGTACTTC.

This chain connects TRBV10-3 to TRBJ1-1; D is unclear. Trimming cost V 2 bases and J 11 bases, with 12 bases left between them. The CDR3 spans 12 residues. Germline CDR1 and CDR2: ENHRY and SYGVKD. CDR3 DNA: TGTGCCATCAGTGAGGGAGGGAGCGCTGCTTTCTTT. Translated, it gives CAISEGGSAAFF.

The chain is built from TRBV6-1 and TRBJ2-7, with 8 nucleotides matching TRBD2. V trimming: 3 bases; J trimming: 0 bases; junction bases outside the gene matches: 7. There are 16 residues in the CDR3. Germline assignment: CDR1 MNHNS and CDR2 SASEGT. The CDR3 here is CASSEKLLAASYEQYF. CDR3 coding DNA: TGTGCCAGCAGTGAGAAATTACTAGCGGCCTCCTACGAGCAGTACTTC.

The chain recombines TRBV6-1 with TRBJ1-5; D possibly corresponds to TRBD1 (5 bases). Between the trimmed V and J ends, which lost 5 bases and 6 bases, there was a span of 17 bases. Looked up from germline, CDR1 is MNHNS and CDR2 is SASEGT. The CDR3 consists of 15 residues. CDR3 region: CASSRDPGGTQPQHF. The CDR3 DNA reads TGTGCCAGCAGTAGGGACCCGGGAGGGACTCAGCCCCAGCATTTT.

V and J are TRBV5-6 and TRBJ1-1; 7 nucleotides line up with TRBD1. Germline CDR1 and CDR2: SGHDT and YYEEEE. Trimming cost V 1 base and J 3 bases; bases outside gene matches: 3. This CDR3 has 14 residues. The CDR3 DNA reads TGTGCCAGCAGCTTGTATACAGGGGACACTGAAGCTTTCTTT. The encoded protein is CASSLYTGDTEAFF.

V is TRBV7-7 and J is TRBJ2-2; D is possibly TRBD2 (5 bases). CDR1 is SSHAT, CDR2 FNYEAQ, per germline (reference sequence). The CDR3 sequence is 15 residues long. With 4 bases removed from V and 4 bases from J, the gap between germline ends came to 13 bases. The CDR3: CASSSTGVTTGELFF. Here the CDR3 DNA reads TGTGCCAGCAGCTCCACCGGGGTAACCACCGGGGAGCTGTTTTTT.

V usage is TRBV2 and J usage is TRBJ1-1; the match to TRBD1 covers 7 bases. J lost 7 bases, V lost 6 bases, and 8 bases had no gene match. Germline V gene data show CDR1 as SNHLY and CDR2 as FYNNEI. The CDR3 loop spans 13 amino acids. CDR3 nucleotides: TGTGCCAGCAGCAGACAGGGAGTCAATGAAGCTTTCTTT. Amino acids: CASSRQGVNEAFF.

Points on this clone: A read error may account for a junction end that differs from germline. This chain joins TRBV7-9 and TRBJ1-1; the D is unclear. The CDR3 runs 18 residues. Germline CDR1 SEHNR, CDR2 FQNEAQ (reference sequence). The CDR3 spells CASSWSRPSSAENAEAFF. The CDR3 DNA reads TGTGCCAGCAGCTGGTCTCGTCCATCCAGCGCAGAGAACGCTGAAGCTTTCTTT.

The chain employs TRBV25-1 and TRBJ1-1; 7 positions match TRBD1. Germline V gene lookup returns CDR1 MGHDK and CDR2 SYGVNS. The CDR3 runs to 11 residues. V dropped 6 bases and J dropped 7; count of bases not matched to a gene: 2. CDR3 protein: CASSGTVEAFF. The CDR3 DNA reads TGTGCCAGCAGCGGGACAGTTGAAGCTTTCTTT.

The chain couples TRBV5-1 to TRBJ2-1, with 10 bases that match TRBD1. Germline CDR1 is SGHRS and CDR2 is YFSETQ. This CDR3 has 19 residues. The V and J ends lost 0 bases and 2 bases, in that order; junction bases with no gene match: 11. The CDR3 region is CASSLAGGTGATAYNEQFF. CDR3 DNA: TGCGCCAGCAGCTTGGCCGGGGGGACAGGGGCCACTGCCTACAATGAGCAGTTCTTC.

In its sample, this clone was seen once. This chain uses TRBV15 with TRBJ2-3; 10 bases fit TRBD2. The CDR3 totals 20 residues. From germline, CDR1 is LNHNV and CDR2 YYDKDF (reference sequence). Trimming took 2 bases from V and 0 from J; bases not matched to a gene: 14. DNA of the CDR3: TGTGCCACCAGCAGATCGACAGGCATAGCGGGAGGAACTAGCACAGATACGCAGTATTTT. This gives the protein CATSRSTGIAGGTSTDTQYF. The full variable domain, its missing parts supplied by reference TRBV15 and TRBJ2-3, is DAMVIQNPRYQVTQFGKPVTLSCSQTLNHNVMYWYQQKSSQAPKLLFHYYDKDFNNEADTPDNFQSRRPNTSFCFLDIRSPGLGDTAMYLCATSRSTGIAGGTSTDTQYFGPGTRLTVL.